These T cell receptor beta chains were read from a single sample in a study of blood T cell repertoires in COVID-19. Assay used: immunoSEQ multiplex PCR; TCRdb lists only in-frame clones, some missing. This sample yields some 350,000 clones, of which around 87% are seen a single time; roughly 5.2% belongs to the top ten. Specimen: PBMCs or T cells enriched from blood (not recorded which). Source of these receptors: a woman aged 25 to 39 who had recovered from COVID-19. The CDR3 runs from the conserved cysteine through the conserved F or W. D genes are given only for firm matches. Expanded clones get a size class; other rows say once, few or many, or leave the size out.

NA,TRBJ2-7,TRBV27,TRBD1,CASSPGTGPYEQYF,TGTGCCAGCAGTCCCGGGACAGGACCCTACGAGCAGTACTTC
NA,TRBJ2-2,TRBV5-1,TRBD2,CASSLEGLAGGELFF,TGCGCCAGCAGCTTGGAGGGACTAGCGGGAGGGGAGCTGTTTTTT
NA,TRBJ2-2,TRBV24-1,NA,CATSEGLPREELFF,TGTGCCACCAGTGAGGGACTCCCCCGGGAGGAGCTGTTTTTT
NA,TRBJ2-7,TRBV7-9,NA,CASSGEARRSLGEQYF,TGTGCCAGCAGCGGGGAGGCGAGACGCTCCCTGGGCGAGCAGTACTTC
NA,TRBJ1-5,TRBV2,TRBD1,CASRTTGGDSNQPQHF,TGTGCCAGCAGAACGACAGGGGGGGATAGCAATCAGCCCCAGCATTTT
NA,TRBJ2-3,TRBV5-1,TRBD2,CASSLAGGSTDTQYF,TGCGCCAGCAGCTTAGCGGGGGGGAGCACAGATACGCAGTATTTT
NA,TRBJ1-1,TRBV7-9,NA,CASSHPGKATEAFF,TGTGCCAGCAGCCACCCCGGGAAGGCCACTGAAGCTTTCTTT
NA,TRBJ2-4,TRBV27,TRBD1,CASSLSTGSRAKNIQYF,TGTGCCAGCAGTTTATCGACAGGGTCGCGAGCCAAAAACATTCAGTACTTC
NA,TRBJ2-1,TRBV19,TRBD2,CASTMDASGVYNEQFF,TGTGCCAGTACCATGGACGCCAGCGGGGTATACAATGAGCAGTTCTTC
NA,TRBJ1-6,TRBV5-8,NA,CASSFRPQGGSGFLPLHF,TGTGCCAGCAGCTTCCGACCCCAGGGAGGGTCCGGATTCTTACCCCTCCACTTT
NA,TRBJ1-2,TRBV3-1/TRBV3-2,NA,CASSQVGGNYGYTF,TGTGCCAGCAGCCAAGTAGGCGGCAACTATGGCTACACCTTC
NA,TRBJ2-7,TRBV14,NA,CASSLQKNPYEQYF,TGTGCCAGCAGCCTGCAGAAGAACCCCTACGAGCAGTACTTC
NA,TRBJ2-1,TRBV4-3,NA,CASSQGRVGAGGNEQFF,TGCGCCAGCAGCCAGGGCCGGGTGGGGGCAGGCGGCAATGAGCAGTTCTTC
once,TRBJ1-1,TRBV29-1,TRBD1,CSAHTGGNTEAFF,TGCAGCGCTCATACAGGGGGGAACACTGAAGCTTTCTTT
NA,TRBJ2-3,TRBV3-1/TRBV3-2,TRBD2,CASSRGGSGITDTQYF,TGTGCCAGCAGCCGTGGGGGAAGCGGGATAACAGATACGCAGTATTTT
NA,TRBJ1-1,TRBV18,TRBD1,CASSPRQGGNTEAFF,TGTGCCAGCTCACCCCGACAGGGAGGGAACACTGAAGCTTTCTTT
NA,TRBJ2-5,TRBV5-4,NA,CASSSSSSETQYF,TGTGCCAGCAGCTCGTCTAGCTCTGAGACCCAGTACTTC
NA,TRBJ1-2,TRBV4-1,NA,CASRGANYGYTF,TGCGCCAGCAGGGGGGCGAACTATGGCTACACCTTC
NA,TRBJ2-7,TRBV28,NA,CASSFVLGGYEQYF,TGTGCCAGCAGTTTTGTGTTAGGGGGATACGAGCAGTACTTC
NA,TRBJ1-4,TRBV7-2,NA,CASSLVYSPNEKLFF,TGTGCCAGCAGCTTAGTTTACAGTCCTAATGAAAAACTGTTTTTT
NA,TRBJ1-1,TRBV25-1,TRBD1,CASSLTGTVNTEAFF,TGTGCCAGCAGCCTCACCGGGACAGTGAACACTGAAGCTTTCTTT
NA,TRBJ2-5,TRBV7-9,NA,CASSLEGAGGTQYF,TGTGCCAGCAGCTTGGAGGGGGCTGGGGGGACCCAGTACTTC